Here is one T cell receptor beta chain with its context. The antigen is not known. The data were taken from a study of T cell responses to AZD1222 COVID-19 vaccine. General observations from the study: At study baseline, merely six AZD1222 recipients were seropositive. Only after the peak T cell response were repertoires sampled.

Produced via immunoSEQ multiplex PCR; TCRdb's table is partial and in-frame only. The data show 120,000 or so clones, around 87% seen once. V was trimmed by 3 bases and J by 11 bases, leaving 21 bases between them. Germline V gives CDR1 SGHNT, CDR2 YENEEA. This CDR3 is built from 15 residues. This clonotype originated in an adult in good health. The chain joins TRBV11-3 to TRBJ2-3; D ambiguous. Sequenced material: peripheral blood, taken on day 0 of AZD1222 vaccination. The CDR3 DNA sequence: TGTGCCAGCAGCTTTTTCCCCCCCGCGTGTCGGGTGCAGTATTTT. Encoded protein: CASSFFPPACRVQYF. Using reference TRBV11-3 and TRBJ2-3 for the parts outside the CDR3, the full variable domain is EAGVVQSPRYKIIEKKQPVAFWCNPISGHNTLYWYLQNLGQGPELLIRYENEEAVDDSQLPKDRFSAERLKGVDSTLKIQPAELGDSAVYLCASSFFPPACRVQYFGPGTRLTVL.